The text below deals with one T cell receptor (beta chain). The antigen it recognizes is unknown. Per-base quality was not reported, and no clone a single base away is much larger than it. The immunoSEQ Assay, a bias-controlled multiplex PCR, was used to amplify TCRbeta CDR3 regions from genomic DNA. As for the authors' bioinformatics: The number of nucleated cells in each sample was estimated from the amplification of reference gene primers within the assay. To quantify the absolute abundance of each unique TCRbeta CDR3 rearrangement, sequence reads were collapsed and filtered. For each sample, productive Simpson clonality was calculated as the square root of Simpson's diversity index over productive rearrangements. The table comes from immuneACCESS by way of TCRdb, which keeps in-frame sequences with V and J called. Part of the clones is missing from these tables; in studies checked, under half for an unresolved V gene and the rest for unknown reasons. For V, J and clone size, that table is used; D and trimming come from the DNA. This sample gives about 230,000 clones in total; roughly 85% of them show up just once. Less than 14% of the sample belongs to the ten largest clones.

The data derive from a study of blood T cell repertoires in COVID-19 (dated by TCRdb to between 2020 and 2021). Regarding the complete study: Samples from collaborators originated in the United States, Italy and Spain and spanned both the acute and convalescent phases of COVID-19. The repertoires were made available in a free public database intended to serve as a resource for research on the immune response to SARS-CoV-2. The sample metadata nearly always contained a de-identified subject ID, COVID-19 status, age in years and sex. The samples were drawn from two sources: the first 160 participants of the ongoing ImmuneRACE study, and about 1,300 subjects contributed by 6 global collaborators. Subjects who had been exposed to COVID-19, were actively infected with it, or had recovered from it provided the deeply sampled blood TCRbeta repertoires that made up the dataset. HLA class I and class II types, where available, came from metadata supplied by the sample provider rather than from assay-based typing. The prospective study material was composed of cDNA or gDNA derived from T cells, B-cell-depleted T cells, or PBMCs. Study-wide conclusions, independent of this receptor: The quantity of clinical and demographic metadata differed by source and by participant and was supplied without curation.

Participants in the prospective study were enrolled through a virtual design, were aged roughly 18 to 90 years, and lived in 24 United States geographic areas. Cohort assignment in the prospective study relied on participant-reported clinical history from a screening survey and a study questionnaire. ImmuneRACE Cohort 3 recovered participants were defined by two consecutive negative NP/OP PCR tests, healthcare professional clearance, or symptom resolution. Mobile phlebotomists in the prospective study collected whole blood, serum and a nasopharyngeal or oropharyngeal swab from every participant. Prospective study participants could optionally give additional blood draws and questionnaires over an approximately two-month period. Blood samples from the prospective study were shipped frozen or at room temperature prior to DNA extraction. The junction shows trimming of 5 bases on V and 9 bases on J, plus 17 bases between the germline ends. Via the germline V gene (reference sequence), CDR1 is LGHDT and CDR2 YNNKEL. From the cysteine through the phenylalanine, the CDR3 covers 14 amino acids. Only the CDR3 part of the read is kept: 42 bases, read in frame from the first base.

The material sequenced was PBMCs or T cells enriched from blood (not recorded which). The source is a man aged 25 to 40 who had recovered from COVID-19. The receptor chain draws on TRBV3-1 (or the pseudogene TRBV3-2) and TRBJ2-1; 6 matching bases give a weak D call of TRBD1. The nucleotides read TGTGCCAGCAGCGAACTGGGGGCTACGGGTGAGCAGTTCTTC. The resulting protein is CASSELGATGEQFF.